The T cell receptor (beta chain) under discussion was sequenced for a study of T cells in Graves' hyperthyroidism and ophthalmopathy. RNA transcripts were the template for amplifying TCR beta CDR3 regions. HTBI primers drove first-round RT-PCR of the TCR CDR3. MiXCR, run by TCRdb on the multiplex PCR reads, gives a single entry per CDR3 protein. The data contain 500,000 to 650,000 distinct CDR3 sequences, around 13% of them singletons. This clonotype was seen many times. The J segment lost 4 bases and the V segment lost 1 base, leaving 3 bases of the junction unmatched. The CDR3 contains 14 residues. Sequencing was done on a sample of blood. The chain combines TRBV12-3 or TRBV12-4 with TRBJ1-1, with 7 bases that match TRBD1. This TCR was sampled from a woman between 45 and 60 years old with Graves' ophthalmopathy. The CDR3 protein is CASSLGTGVTEAFF. CDR3 in DNA: TGTGCCAGCAGTTTAGGCACAGGGGTCACTGAAGCTTTCTTT.